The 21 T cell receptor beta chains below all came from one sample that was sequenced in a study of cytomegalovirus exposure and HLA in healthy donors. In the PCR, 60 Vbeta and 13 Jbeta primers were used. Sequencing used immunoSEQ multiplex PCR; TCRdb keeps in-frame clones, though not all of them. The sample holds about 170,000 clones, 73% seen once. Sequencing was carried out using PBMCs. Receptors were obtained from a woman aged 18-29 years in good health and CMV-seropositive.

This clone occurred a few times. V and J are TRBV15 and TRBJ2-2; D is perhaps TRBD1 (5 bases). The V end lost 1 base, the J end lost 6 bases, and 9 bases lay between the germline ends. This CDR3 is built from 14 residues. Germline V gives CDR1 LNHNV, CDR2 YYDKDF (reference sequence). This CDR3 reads CATSRVWGAGELFF. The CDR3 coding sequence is TGTGCCACCAGCAGAGTTTGGGGCGCCGGGGAGCTGTTTTTT.

The CDR3 region is CASSLPQGAIHGELFF. CDR3 nucleotides: TGTGCCAGCAGCTTACCACAGGGGGCGATTCACGGGGAGCTGTTTTTT. The rearrangement joins TRBV7-9 to TRBJ2-2; 9 bases fit TRBD1. This CDR3 is 16 amino acids long. Trimming took 2 bases from V and 7 from J; bases not matched to a gene: 8. Per germline, CDR1 SEHNR and CDR2 FQNEAQ (reference sequence).

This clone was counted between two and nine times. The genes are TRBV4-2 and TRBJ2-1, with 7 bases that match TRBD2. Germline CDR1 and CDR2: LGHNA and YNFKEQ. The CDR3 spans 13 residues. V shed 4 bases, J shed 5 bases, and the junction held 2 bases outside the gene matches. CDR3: CASSPGLDNEQFF. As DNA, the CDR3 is TGTGCCAGCAGCCCCGGACTAGACAATGAGCAGTTCTTC.

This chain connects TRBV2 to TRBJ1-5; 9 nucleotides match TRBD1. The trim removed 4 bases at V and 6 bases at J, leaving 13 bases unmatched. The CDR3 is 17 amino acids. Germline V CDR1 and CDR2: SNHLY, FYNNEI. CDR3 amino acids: CASSVTGDREMVQPQHF. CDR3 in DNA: TGTGCCAGCAGTGTTACGGGGGACAGGGAAATGGTTCAGCCCCAGCATTTT.

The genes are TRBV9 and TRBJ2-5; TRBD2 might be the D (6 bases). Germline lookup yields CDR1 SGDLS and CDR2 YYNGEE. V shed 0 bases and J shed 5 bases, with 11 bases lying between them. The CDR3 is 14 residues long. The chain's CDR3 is CASSVDSGPETQYF. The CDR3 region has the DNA TGTGCCAGCAGCGTAGACAGCGGGCCGGAGACCCAGTACTTC.

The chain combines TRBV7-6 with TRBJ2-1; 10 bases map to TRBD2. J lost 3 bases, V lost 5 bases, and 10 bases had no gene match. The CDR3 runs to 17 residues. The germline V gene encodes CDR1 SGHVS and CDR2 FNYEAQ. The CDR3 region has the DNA TGTGCCAGCAGCCCAGGAGCTAGCGGGGGATTCTACAATGAGCAGTTCTTC. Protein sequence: CASSPGASGGFYNEQFF.

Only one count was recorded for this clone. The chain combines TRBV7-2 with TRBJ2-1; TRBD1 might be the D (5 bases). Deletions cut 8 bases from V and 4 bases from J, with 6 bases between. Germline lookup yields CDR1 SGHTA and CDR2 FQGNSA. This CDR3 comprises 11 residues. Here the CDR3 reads CASRQYNEQFF. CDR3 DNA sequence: TGTGCCAGCCGACAGTACAATGAGCAGTTCTTC.

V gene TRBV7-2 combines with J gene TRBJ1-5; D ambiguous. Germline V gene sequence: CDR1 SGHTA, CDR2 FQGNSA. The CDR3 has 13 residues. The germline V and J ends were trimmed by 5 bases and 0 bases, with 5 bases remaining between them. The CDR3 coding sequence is TGTGCCAGCAGCCCAGATAGCAATCAGCCCCAGCATTTT. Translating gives CASSPDSNQPQHF. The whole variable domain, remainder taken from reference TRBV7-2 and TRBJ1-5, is GAGVSQSPSNKVTEKGKDVELRCDPISGHTALYWYRQSLGQGLEFLIYFQGNSAPDKSGLPSDRFSAERTGGSVSTLTIQRTQQEDSAVYLCASSPDSNQPQHFGDGTRLSIL.

In DNA form, the CDR3 reads TGTGCCAGCAGTTTATCCTTGTCTACGCAGTATTTT. It is translated as CASSLSLSTQYF. The genes are TRBV28 and TRBJ2-3; D gene uncertain. Trimming stripped 1 base from V and 8 bases from J, with 7 bases between. Per germline, CDR1 MDHEN and CDR2 SYDVKM. This CDR3 has 12 amino acids.

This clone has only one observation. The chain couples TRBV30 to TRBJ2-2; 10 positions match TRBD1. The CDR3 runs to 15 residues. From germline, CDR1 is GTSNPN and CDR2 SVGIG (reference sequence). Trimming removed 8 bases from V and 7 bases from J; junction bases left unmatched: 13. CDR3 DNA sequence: TGTGCCCTGGAGACAGGGGGCTTTAGGGGCGGGGAGCTGTTTTTT. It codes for CALETGGFRGGELFF.

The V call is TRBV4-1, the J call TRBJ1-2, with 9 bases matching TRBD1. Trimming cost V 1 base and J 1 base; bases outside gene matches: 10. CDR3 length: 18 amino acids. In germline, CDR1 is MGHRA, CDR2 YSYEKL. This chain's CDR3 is CASSQVPGQGVVNYGYTF. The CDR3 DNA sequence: TGCGCCAGCAGCCAAGTTCCGGGACAGGGAGTTGTTAACTATGGCTACACCTTC.

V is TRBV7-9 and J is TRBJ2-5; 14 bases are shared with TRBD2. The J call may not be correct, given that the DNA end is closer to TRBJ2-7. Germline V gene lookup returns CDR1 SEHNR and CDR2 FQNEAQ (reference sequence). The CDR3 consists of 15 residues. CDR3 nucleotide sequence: TGTGCCAGCAGCTTAGAAGGACTAGCGGGAGGCGAGCAGTACTTC. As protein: CASSLEGLAGGEQYF.

This chain's CDR3 is CAIKRDGFYEQYF. The CDR3 DNA reads TGTGCCATCAAGAGAGACGGGTTCTACGAGCAGTACTTC. This rearrangement joins TRBV10-3 to TRBJ2-7; D is ambiguous. CDR3 length equals 13 residues. V lost 7 bases and J lost 3, with 13 bases in between. Germline CDR1 and CDR2: ENHRY and SYGVKD.

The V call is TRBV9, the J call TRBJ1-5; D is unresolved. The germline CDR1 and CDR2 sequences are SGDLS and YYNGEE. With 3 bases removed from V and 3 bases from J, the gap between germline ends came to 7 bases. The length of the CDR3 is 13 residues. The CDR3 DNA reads TGTGCCAGCAGCGCCAATCCCAATCAGCCCCAGCATTTT. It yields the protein CASSANPNQPQHF.

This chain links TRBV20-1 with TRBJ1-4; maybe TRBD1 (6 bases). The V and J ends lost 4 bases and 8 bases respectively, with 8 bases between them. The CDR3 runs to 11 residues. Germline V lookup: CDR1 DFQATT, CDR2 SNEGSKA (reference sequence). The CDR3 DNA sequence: TGCAGTGCTAAGGACAGAGAAAAACTGTTTTTT. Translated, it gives CSAKDREKLFF.

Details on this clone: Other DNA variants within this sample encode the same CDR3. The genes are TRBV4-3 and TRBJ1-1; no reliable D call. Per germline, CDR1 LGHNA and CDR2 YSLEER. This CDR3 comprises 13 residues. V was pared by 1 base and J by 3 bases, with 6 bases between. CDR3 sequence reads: CASSQVRDTEAFF. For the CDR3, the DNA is TGCGCCAGCAGCCAAGTCCGAGACACTGAAGCTTTCTTT.

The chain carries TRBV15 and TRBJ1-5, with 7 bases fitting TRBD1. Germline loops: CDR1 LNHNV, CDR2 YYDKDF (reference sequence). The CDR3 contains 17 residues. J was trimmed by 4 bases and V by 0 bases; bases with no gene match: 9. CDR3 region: CATSRDLDRLGNQPQHF. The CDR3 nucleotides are TGTGCCACCAGCAGAGATCTGGACAGGCTGGGTAATCAGCCCCAGCATTTT.

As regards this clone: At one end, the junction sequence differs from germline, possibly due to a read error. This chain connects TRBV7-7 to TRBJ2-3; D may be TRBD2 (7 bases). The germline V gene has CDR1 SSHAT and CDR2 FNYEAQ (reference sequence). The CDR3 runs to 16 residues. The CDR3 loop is CASSLGAGASTDTQYF. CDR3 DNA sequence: TGTGCTAGCAGCTTAGGGGCGGGGGCCTCCACAGATACGCAGTATTTT.

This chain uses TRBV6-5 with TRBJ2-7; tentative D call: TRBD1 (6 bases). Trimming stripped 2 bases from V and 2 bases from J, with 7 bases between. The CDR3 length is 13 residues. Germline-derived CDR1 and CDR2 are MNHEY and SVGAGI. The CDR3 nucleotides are TGTGCCAGCAGTTACGGACAGCCCTACGAGCAGTACTTC. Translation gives CASSYGQPYEQYF.

The CDR3 DNA is TGTGCCAGCAGCTTTGGCGGGACTTACTACGAGCAGTACTTC. Residues: CASSFGGTYYEQYF. This chain links TRBV7-2 with TRBJ2-7, with D tentatively TRBD2 (6 bases). V lost 3 bases and J lost 3, with 12 bases in between. The CDR3 consists of 14 residues. The germline CDR1 and CDR2 sequences are SGHTA and FQGNSA.

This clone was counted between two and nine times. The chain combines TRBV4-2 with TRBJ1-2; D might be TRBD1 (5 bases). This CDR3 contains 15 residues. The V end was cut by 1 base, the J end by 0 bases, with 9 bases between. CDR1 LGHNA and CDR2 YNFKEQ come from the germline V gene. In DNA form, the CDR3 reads TGTGCCAGCAGCCAAGGTACAGGTTCTAACTATGGCTACACCTTC. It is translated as CASSQGTGSNYGYTF.